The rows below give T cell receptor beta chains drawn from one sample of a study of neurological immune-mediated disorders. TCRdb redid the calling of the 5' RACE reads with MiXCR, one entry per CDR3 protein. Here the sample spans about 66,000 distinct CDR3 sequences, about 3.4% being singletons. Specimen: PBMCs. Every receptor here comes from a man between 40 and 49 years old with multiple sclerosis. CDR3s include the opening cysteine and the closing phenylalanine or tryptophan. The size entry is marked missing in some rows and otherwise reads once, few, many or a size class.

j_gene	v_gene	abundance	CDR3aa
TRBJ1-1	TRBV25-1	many	CASSDGSYTEAFF
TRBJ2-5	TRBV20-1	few	CSATNSIAGSGETQYF
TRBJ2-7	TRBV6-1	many	CASRGLADYEQYF
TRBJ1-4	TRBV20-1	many	CSARGGVGEKLFF
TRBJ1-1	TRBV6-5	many	CASSYEQGVSTRAFF
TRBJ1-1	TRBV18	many	CASSPDRGRFTEAFF
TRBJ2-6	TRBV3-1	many	CASSQRRLNSGANVLTF
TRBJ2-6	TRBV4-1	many	CASSQDAGSGANVLTF
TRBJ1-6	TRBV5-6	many	CASSSAGNSPLHF
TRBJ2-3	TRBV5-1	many	CASSPRPAESTDTQYF
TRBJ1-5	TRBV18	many	CASSLEGGGNQPQHF
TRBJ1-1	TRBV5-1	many	CASSFLGESTEAFF
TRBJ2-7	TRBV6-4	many	CASKPGQASYEQYF
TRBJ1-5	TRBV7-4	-	CASSLGEGWFLKTQNF
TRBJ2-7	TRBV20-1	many	CSARIAGFYEQYF
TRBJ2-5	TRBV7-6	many	CASSPLAGGPFGETQYF
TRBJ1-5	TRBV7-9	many	CASSQGTSSNQPQHF
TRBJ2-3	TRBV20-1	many	CSGRILIDTDTQYF
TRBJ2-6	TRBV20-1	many	CSARDRVGANVLTF
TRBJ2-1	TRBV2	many	CASTWTAGGPSEREGPPEFF
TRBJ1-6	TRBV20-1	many	CSARPGTGWEPLHF
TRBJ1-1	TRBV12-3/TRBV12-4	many	CASSFEGAAFF
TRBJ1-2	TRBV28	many	CASSLRGGGYGYTF
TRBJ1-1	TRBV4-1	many	CASSQEAQGSRAFF
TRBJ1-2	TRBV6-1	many	CASSEGTGQGWYGYTF
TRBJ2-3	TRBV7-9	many	CASRETDTQYF
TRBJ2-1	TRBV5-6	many	CASSGEPADEQFF
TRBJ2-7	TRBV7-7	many	CASSPVVAGSSYEQYF
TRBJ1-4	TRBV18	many	CASSPGSETNEKLFF
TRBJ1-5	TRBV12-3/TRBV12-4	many	CASRDRDQPQHF
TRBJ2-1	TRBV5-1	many	CASSSSMDGEQFF
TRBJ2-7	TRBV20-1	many	CSAEDTYEQYF
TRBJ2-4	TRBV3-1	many	CASSQDIAKNIQYF
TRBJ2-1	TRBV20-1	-	CSARYYNEQFF
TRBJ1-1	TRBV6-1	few	CASSEINRNTEAFF
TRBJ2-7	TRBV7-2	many	CASSFKTGAYEQYF
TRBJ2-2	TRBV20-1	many	CSAPGQADTGELFF
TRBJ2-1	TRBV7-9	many	CASSLAGLGYNEQFF
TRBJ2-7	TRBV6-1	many	CASSELPGNYEQYF
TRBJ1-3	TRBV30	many	CASTPAAVSGNTIYF
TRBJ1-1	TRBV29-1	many	CSVGKDVGPEAFF
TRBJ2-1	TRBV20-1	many	CSAQDRSTGNEQFF
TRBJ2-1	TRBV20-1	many	CSFTGGLAGFFEVDEQFF